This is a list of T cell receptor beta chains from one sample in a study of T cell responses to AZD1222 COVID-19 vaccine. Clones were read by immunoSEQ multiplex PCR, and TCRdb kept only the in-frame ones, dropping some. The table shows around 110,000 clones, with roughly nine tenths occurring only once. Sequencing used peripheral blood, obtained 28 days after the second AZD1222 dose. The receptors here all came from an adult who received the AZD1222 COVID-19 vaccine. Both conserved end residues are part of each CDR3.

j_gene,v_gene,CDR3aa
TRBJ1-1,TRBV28,CASSSQFTEAFF
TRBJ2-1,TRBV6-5,CASSYESLAGRGEQFF
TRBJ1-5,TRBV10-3,CAISGGESGNQPQHF
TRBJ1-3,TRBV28,CASSQQGVNSGNTIYF
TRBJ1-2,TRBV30,CAWSPSAVNGYTF
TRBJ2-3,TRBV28,CASSQRPVQYF
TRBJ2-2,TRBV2,CASIAGVYTGELFF
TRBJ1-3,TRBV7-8,CASSPPVVGTIYF
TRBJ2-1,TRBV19,CASNSGRGYNEQFF
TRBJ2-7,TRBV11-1,CASSWGESYEQYF
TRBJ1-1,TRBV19,CASSRRLNTEAFF
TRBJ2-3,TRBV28,CASRPIPGQGAEDTQYF
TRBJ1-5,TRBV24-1,CATSNFVPHNSNQPQHF
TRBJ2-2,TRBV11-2,CASSRPEAGSAGELFF
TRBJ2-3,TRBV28,CASSSPLDTDTQYF
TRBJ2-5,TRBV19,CASSLFSDQETQYF
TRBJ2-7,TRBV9,CASSDEGGTAYEQYF
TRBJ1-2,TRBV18,CASSPEGTYGYTF
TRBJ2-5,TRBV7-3,CASSTQGGETQYF
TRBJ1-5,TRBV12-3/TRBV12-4,CASSEGEDQPQHF
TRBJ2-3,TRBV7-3,CASSTGLGTDTQYF
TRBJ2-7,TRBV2,CASSEGLALNSGTYEQYF